The entry that follows covers one T cell receptor beta chain sequence. Its antigen is not known. Each TCR beta library was made by quantitative 5'-RACE that incorporated molecular barcodes. TCRdb used MiXCR to reprocess the 5' RACE reads, holding one entry per CDR3 protein. The data hold hundreds of thousands of distinct CDR3 sequences, with 20% to 30% observed a single time. These data belong to a study of CD8 T cells in ankylosing spondylitis. Overall study results and limits: According to the report, clones linked to the disease were significantly enriched in matched synovial fluid samples taken from ankylosing spondylitis patients. For ankylosing spondylitis blood, a TCR beta motif of eight or nine highly homologous variants appeared characteristic.

The V gene lost 7 bases and the J gene lost 4 bases, with 7 bases spanning the gap. The CDR3 is made up of 11 amino acids. Germline V gene sequence: CDR1 SGHRS, CDR2 YFSETQ. The receptor's source is a male donor with ankylosing spondylitis. The genes are TRBV5-1 and TRBJ2-3, with D possibly matching TRBD2 (6 bases). The sequencing input was blood, either unsorted or a sorted T cell fraction (not recorded which). This CDR3 is CASGGADTQYF. The CDR3 DNA reads as TGCGCCAGCGGAGGGGCAGATACGCAGTATTTT.